Below, 9 T cell receptor beta chains from the same sample are listed, as sequenced in a study of T-cell memory formation after mild COVID-19. TCRdb redid the calling of the 5' RACE reads with MiXCR, one entry per CDR3 protein. The sample has approximately 150,000 distinct CDR3 sequences; about 14% are singletons. The sequenced material came from PBMCs or a T cell subset sorted from them (not recorded which). These receptors originate from an adult woman who had mild COVID-19 (a few samples of this study predate the infection). Cell type and time point are not known.

This clonotype was seen more than once but under ten times. The chain has TRBV6-5 and TRBJ2-7; 10 positions match TRBD2. CDR1 is MNHEY, CDR2 SVGAGI, per germline. This CDR3 is 17 amino acids long. V shed 7 bases, J shed 3 bases, and the junction held 15 bases outside the gene matches. The CDR3 spells CASTSFYEREGVYEQYF. In DNA, the CDR3 is TGTGCCAGCACTTCATTTTATGAGCGGGAGGGGGTCTACGAGCAGTACTTC.

This chain links TRBV7-9 with TRBJ2-7; 8 positions agree with TRBD1. The germline gives CDR1 SEHNR, CDR2 FQNEAQ (reference sequence). The CDR3 is 13 amino acids. J gave up 5 bases and V 4 bases, and 4 bases lay outside the gene matches. CDR3 coding DNA: TGTGCCAGCAGCTCGGGACAGGTGAACGAGCAGTACTTC. Amino acids: CASSSGQVNEQYF. Combining the CDR3 with reference TRBV7-9 and TRBJ2-7 gives the whole variable domain DTGVSQNPRHKITKRGQNVTFRCDPISEHNRLYWYRQTLGQGPEFLTYFQNEAQLEKSRLLSDRFSAERPKGSFSTLEIQRTEQGDSAMYLCASSSGQVNEQYFGPGTRLTVT.

A few counts support this clonotype. This sequence joins TRBV12-3 or TRBV12-4 and TRBJ1-5; TRBD1 matches at 7 bases. There are 15 residues in the CDR3. V was pared by 7 bases and J by 1 base, with 7 bases of the junction left unmatched. CDR3 amino acids: CASTRGGQSNQPQHF. CDR3 nucleotides: TGTGCCAGCACCAGGGGGGGGCAGAGCAATCAGCCCCAGCATTTT.

Only a few counts were recorded for this clonotype. The V gene is TRBV29-1, the J gene TRBJ1-1; D call uncertain. This CDR3 comprises 13 residues. CDR1 is SQVTM and CDR2 is ANQGSEA in the germline V gene. V was cut by 2 bases and J by 4 bases, with 11 bases left in between. For the CDR3, the DNA is TGCAGCGTTGAACCTCCCAGTATCACTGAAGCTTTCTTT. It yields the protein CSVEPPSITEAFF.

J is TRBJ2-5 and V is TRBV4-1, with D unresolved. The CDR3 consists of 14 residues. CDR1 MGHRA and CDR2 YSYEKL come from the germline V gene. Trimming stripped 1 base from V and 5 bases from J, with 11 bases between. CDR3: CASSQAPGPETQYF. CDR3 nucleotide sequence: TGCGCCAGCAGCCAAGCCCCAGGCCCGGAGACCCAGTACTTC.

The V gene is TRBV21-1, the J gene TRBJ1-1; the table calls TRBD1, which could not be checked here. TRBV21-1 is a listed pseudogene. This CDR3 is 13 amino acids long. CDR3 DNA sequence: TGTGCCAGCAGCAAGGGGCAGGCAAGAGGAGCTTTCTTT. Translation: CASSKGQARGAFF.

This clonotype was counted at least ten times. The chain recombines TRBV5-1 with TRBJ2-7; 9 nucleotides align to TRBD1. The trim removed 4 bases at V and 0 bases at J, leaving 14 bases unmatched. Germline V lookup: CDR1 SGHRS, CDR2 YFSETQ. This CDR3 has 18 amino acids. CDR3 loop: CASSPAGTGMASSYEQYF. CDR3 coding DNA: TGCGCCAGCAGCCCAGCCGGGACAGGGATGGCGAGCTCCTACGAGCAGTACTTC.

This clonotype was detected only a few times. The chain joins TRBV24-1 to TRBJ2-3; D is ambiguous. V was cut by 3 bases and J by 12 bases, with 12 bases left in between. This CDR3 contains 12 residues. Germline lookup yields CDR1 KGHDR and CDR2 SFDVKD. In nucleotides, the CDR3 is TGTGCCACCAGTGATACCCCCGGCGGACAGTATTTT. Protein sequence: CATSDTPGGQYF.

V gene TRBV7-8 combines with J gene TRBJ2-5; 13 nucleotides agree with TRBD2. Trimming at V came to 5 bases and at J to 7 bases, leaving 10 bases not matched to a gene. Germline V lookup: CDR1 SGHVS, CDR2 FQNEAQ. The CDR3 is 16 residues long. CDR3 residues: CASSPTSGGVMGTQYF. The CDR3 nucleotides are TGTGCCAGCAGCCCTACTAGCGGGGGGGTTATGGGGACCCAGTACTTC. The full variable domain, with the rest looked up from reference TRBV7-8 and TRBJ2-5, is GAGVSQSPRYKVAKRGQDVALRCDPISGHVSLFWYQQALGQGPEFLTYFQNEAQLDKSGLPSDRFFAERPEGSVSTLKIQRTQQEDSAVYLCASSPTSGGVMGTQYFGPGTRLLVL.